The 19 T cell receptor beta chains listed next were all sequenced from one sample in a study of tumor-infiltrating lymphocytes in primary liver carcinoma. The blood RNA (from unsorted whole blood) was obtained, and germline DNA was also extracted. TCR beta cDNA came from about 500 ng total RNA, primed with a constant-region primer. Libraries for TCR beta were built through three nested multiplex PCR rounds, which together made up a slightly modified ARM-PCR procedure. Investigators reported that the first two PCR rounds, at roughly 10 cycles each, used TRBV1-TRBV30 forward primers with a C-beta reverse primer. TCRdb re-derived calls from the multiplex PCR reads in MiXCR, one entry per CDR3 protein. This table holds hundreds of thousands of distinct CDR3 sequences, 50% to 75% found once. Sequences were obtained from peripheral blood. These receptors all come from a woman aged 30 to 39 with primary liver carcinoma and hepatitis B virus infection.

This clonotype has just a few counts. This chain joins TRBV5-1 and TRBJ2-1; 9 bases are a match to TRBD2. This CDR3 has 16 amino acids. Germline CDR1 SGHRS, CDR2 YFSETQ. V trimming: 0 bases; J trimming: 5 bases; junction bases outside the gene matches: 6. The CDR3 loop reads CASSLAVAGANNEQFF. The CDR3 bases are TGCGCCAGCAGCTTGGCGGTAGCGGGAGCAAACAATGAGCAGTTCTTC.

This clonotype was detected a few times. The chain recombines TRBV12-3 or TRBV12-4 with TRBJ1-5, with D unclear. The CDR3 contains 13 residues. V lost 4 bases, J lost 8 bases, and 12 bases lay in between. The CDR3 DNA reads TGTGCCAGCAGTTACTATCGACTAGAGCCCCAGCATTTT. It codes for CASSYYRLEPQHF.

The rearrangement links TRBV6-2 or TRBV6-3 to TRBJ2-3, with unresolved D. Trimming cost V 6 bases and J 4 bases, with 11 bases left between them. This CDR3 is 13 amino acids long. Germline V lookup: CDR1 MNHEY, CDR2 SVGEGT. CDR3 loop: CASRTPTSDTQYF. The CDR3 DNA reads TGTGCCAGCAGGACCCCTACTTCAGATACGCAGTATTTT.

The genes are TRBV28 and TRBJ1-2; 7 nucleotides line up with TRBD1. Germline-derived CDR1 and CDR2 are MDHEN and SYDVKM. Trimming cost V 11 bases and J 8 bases; bases outside gene matches: 8. The CDR3 is made up of 11 amino acids. As DNA, the CDR3 is TGTGCCTCAAGACAGGGTATGGGCTACACCTTC. Its protein product is CASRQGMGYTF.

Comments on this clonotype: A much larger clone differs by one base, so this may be a read error. The chain has TRBV6-5 and TRBJ1-2; D is uncertain. Trimming cost V 5 bases and J 6 bases, with 16 bases left between them. The CDR3 extends over 14 amino acids. CDR1 is MNHEY, CDR2 SVGAGI, per germline. The CDR3 spells CASSRSDGAHGYTF. The CDR3 DNA reads TGTGCCAGCAGTAGATCCGACGGTGCCCATGGCTACACCTTC.

J is TRBJ1-5 and V is TRBV6-1; TRBD1 might be the D (6 bases). The CDR3 extends over 14 amino acids. The V gene lost 4 bases and the J gene lost 5 bases, with 12 bases spanning the gap. CDR1 is MNHNS and CDR2 is SASEGT in the germline V gene. The CDR3: CASSAGQNYQPQHF. The CDR3 DNA is TGTGCCAGCAGTGCTGGACAGAACTATCAGCCCCAGCATTTT.

V usage is TRBV30 and J usage is TRBJ1-6; 12 nucleotides agree with TRBD1. CDR3 length: 17 amino acids. The V gene end was trimmed by 8 bases and the J gene end by 8 bases; junction bases not matched to a gene: 16. In germline, CDR1 is GTSNPN, CDR2 SVGIG (reference sequence). The CDR3 DNA reads as TGTGCCGCCCGGGGACAGGGGGCAACACGCCGGGATTCACCCCTCCACTTT. Translating gives CAARGQGATRRDSPLHF.

With respect to this clonotype: This may be a read error, as it is one base from a much larger clone. The chain employs TRBV10-3 and TRBJ1-4; D gene ambiguous. This CDR3 has 13 amino acids. Germline V gene sequence: CDR1 ENHRY, CDR2 SYGVKD. The V end lost 3 bases, the J end lost 8 bases, and 10 bases lay between the germline ends. The CDR3 loop is CAISDGKKEKLFF. For the CDR3, the DNA is TGTGCCATCAGTGACGGTAAAAAAGAAAAACTGTTTTTT.

In its sample, this clonotype was seen many times. The chain combines TRBV6-5 with TRBJ2-7, with a weak D call TRBD1 (6 bases). The CDR3 is 14 amino acids. V dropped 5 bases and J dropped 3 bases, with 14 bases sitting between them. Germline V gives CDR1 MNHEY, CDR2 SVGAGI. CDR3 coding DNA: TGTGCCAGCAGTCCGTGGGACACCTACTACGAGCAGTACTTC. Amino acid sequence: CASSPWDTYYEQYF.

Regarding this clonotype: An end of the junction does not agree with germline; a read error may underlie this. The chain is built from TRBV11-2 and TRBJ1-1, with D tentatively TRBD1 (6 bases). CDR3 length: 13 residues. CDR1 is SGHAT, CDR2 FQNNGV, per germline. The CDR3: CASTLDQGTEAFF. DNA of the CDR3: TGTGCTAGCACCTTAGACCAGGGGACTGAAGCTTTCTTT.

The gene calls are TRBV30 and TRBJ2-3, with 7 nucleotides matching TRBD2. This CDR3 is 15 amino acids long. The V segment lost 3 bases and the J segment 5 bases; nucleotides outside the gene matches: 11. From germline, CDR1 is GTSNPN and CDR2 SVGIG (reference sequence). DNA of the CDR3: TGTGCCTGGAGGAGGGGCGCGGGAGTAGTAGATACGCAGTATTTT. It translates to CAWRRGAGVVDTQYF. Using reference TRBV30 and TRBJ2-3 for the parts outside the CDR3, the full variable domain is SQTIHQWPATLVQPVGSPLSLECTVEGTSNPNLYWYRQAAGRGLQLLFYSVGIGQISSEVPQNLSASRPQDRQFILSSKKLLLSDSGFYLCAWRRGAGVVDTQYFGPGTRLTVL.

CDR3 nucleotide sequence: TGTGCCAGCAGTTTAATTCGAGGCAGGGGGCGTCAAGAGACCCAGTACTTC. It encodes CASSLIRGRGRQETQYF. The gene calls are TRBV28 and TRBJ2-5; 8 positions match TRBD1. The CDR3 is made up of 17 amino acids. J gave up 2 bases and V 2 bases, and 10 bases lay outside the gene matches. Germline CDR1 MDHEN, CDR2 SYDVKM.

This clonotype occurred once. This may stem from a read error, because a much larger clone lies one nucleotide away. CDR3 bases: TGTGCCAGCGGAGGGGCAGGGGCAACTAATGAAAAACTGTTTTTT. It encodes CASGGAGATNEKLFF. The chain has TRBV6-5 and TRBJ1-4; a weak D match, TRBD1 (6 bases). The CDR3 contains 15 residues. Looked up from germline, CDR1 is MNHEY and CDR2 is SVGAGI. Trimming pared 8 bases from V and 0 bases from J, leaving 13 bases between.

This clonotype was seen a few times. This could be a read error, since a much larger clone is one nucleotide away. This chain's CDR3 is CASSHSTVMTGGFGYTF. The CDR3 DNA follows: TGTGCCAGCAGTCACTCGACTGTGATGACAGGGGGCTTTGGCTACACCTTC. V usage is TRBV6-6 and J usage is TRBJ1-2; 10 bases are shared with TRBD1. CDR3 length: 17 amino acids. CDR1 and CDR2 (germline): MNHNY, SVGAGI (reference sequence).

In this sample, this clonotype turned up many times. V usage is TRBV4-2 and J usage is TRBJ2-7; 11 bases fit TRBD1. Looked up from germline, CDR1 is LGHNA and CDR2 is YNFKEQ. J was trimmed by 4 bases and V by 4 bases; bases with no gene match: 9. The CDR3 runs 16 residues. CDR3 sequence: CASSPTPGTGGYEQYF. CDR3 bases: TGTGCCAGCAGCCCGACGCCCGGGACAGGGGGGTACGAGCAGTACTTC.

Worth noting for this clonotype: The junction departs from the called germline gene at one end, perhaps through a read error. The V gene is TRBV5-4, the J gene TRBJ2-1; perhaps TRBD2 as D (6 bases). This CDR3 is built from 13 residues. The germline V gene has CDR1 SGHNT and CDR2 YYREEE (reference sequence). DNA for the CDR3: TGTGCCAGCAGCCCAGAACTAGCCTGGGAGCGGTTCTTC. Translation: CASSPELAWERFF.

Remarks on this clonotype: Given a much more abundant clone one base away, this may be a read error. V usage is TRBV6-5 and J usage is TRBJ1-3; 7 nucleotides match TRBD1. Germline V gene data show CDR1 as MNHEY and CDR2 as SVGAGI. Germline trimming cut 5 bases from V and 4 bases from J; bases unmatched to any gene: 8. The CDR3 is made up of 15 amino acids. DNA for the CDR3: TGTGCCAGCAGTGTGGCGACAGGGTTCGGAAACACCATATATTTT. This translates into CASSVATGFGNTIYF.

This clonotype was observed once. The conserved phenylalanine or tryptophan normally closing the CDR3 is absent here, so this likely arose from a read error. The chain recombines TRBV12-5 with TRBJ1-4; D is undetermined. Trimming removed 3 bases at V and 0 bases at J, with 5 bases between. The CDR3 sequence is 14 residues long. CDR1 and CDR2 from the germline V gene are LGHNT and FRNRAP. The CDR3 sequence: CASGFATTNEKLFL. As DNA, the CDR3 is TGTGCTAGTGGTTTTGCAACAACTAATGAAAAACTGTTTTTA.

Remarks on this clonotype: This clone may be a read error of a much larger clone one base away. The genes are TRBV5-5 and TRBJ2-1, with 7 positions matching TRBD2. CDR1 and CDR2 from the germline V gene are SGHKS and YYEKEE (reference sequence). The length of the CDR3 is 16 residues. Here the CDR3 reads CTSSLFASGPYNEQFF. The CDR3 nucleotides read TGTACCAGCAGCTTGTTTGCTAGCGGACCTTACAATGAGCAGTTCTTC.